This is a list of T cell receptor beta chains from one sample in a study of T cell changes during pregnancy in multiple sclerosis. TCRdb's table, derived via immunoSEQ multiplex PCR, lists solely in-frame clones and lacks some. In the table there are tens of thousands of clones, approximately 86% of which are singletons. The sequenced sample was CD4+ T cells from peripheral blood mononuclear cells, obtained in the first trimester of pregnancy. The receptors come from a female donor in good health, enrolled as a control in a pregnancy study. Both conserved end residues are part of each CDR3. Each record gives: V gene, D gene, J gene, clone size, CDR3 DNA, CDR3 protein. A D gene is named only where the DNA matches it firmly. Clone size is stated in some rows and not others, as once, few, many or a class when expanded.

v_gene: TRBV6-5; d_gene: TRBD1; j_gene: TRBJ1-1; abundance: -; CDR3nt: TGTGCCAGCAAACCAGGGGGTATGAACACTGAAGCTTTCTTT; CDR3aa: CASKPGGMNTEAFF
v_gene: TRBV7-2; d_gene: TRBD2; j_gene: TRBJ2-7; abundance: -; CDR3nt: TGTGCCAGCAGCATGGGAGGGCCGGTAGGCGAGCAGTACTTC; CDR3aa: CASSMGGPVGEQYF
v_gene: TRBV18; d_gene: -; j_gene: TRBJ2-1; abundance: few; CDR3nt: TGTGCCAGCTCACCACCCCAGGTACCATCCTACAATGAGCAGTTCTTC; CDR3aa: CASSPPQVPSYNEQFF
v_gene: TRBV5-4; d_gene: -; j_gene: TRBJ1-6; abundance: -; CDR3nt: TGTGCCAGCAGCCGGGACTCGGGCAACTATAATTCACCCCTCCACTTT; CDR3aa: CASSRDSGNYNSPLHF
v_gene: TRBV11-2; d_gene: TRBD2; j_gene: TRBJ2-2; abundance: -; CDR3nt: TGTGCCAGCAGCTTAGTAACAGGTAGCGGGACCGGGGAGCTGTTTTTT; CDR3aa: CASSLVTGSGTGELFF
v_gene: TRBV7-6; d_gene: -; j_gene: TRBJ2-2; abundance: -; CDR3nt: TGTGCCAGCAGCTTAGCGATAGAGGGTAACACCGGGGAGCTGTTTTTT; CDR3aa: CASSLAIEGNTGELFF
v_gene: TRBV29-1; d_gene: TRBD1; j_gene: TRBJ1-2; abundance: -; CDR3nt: TGCAGCGTTGAAACATCCGGGACAGGGGGCAGCTATGGCTACACCTTC; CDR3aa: CSVETSGTGGSYGYTF
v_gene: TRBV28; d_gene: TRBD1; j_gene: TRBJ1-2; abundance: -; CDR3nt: TGTGCCAGCAGTCCACGCCCGGGACAGGGGCGCTATGGCTACACCTTC; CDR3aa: CASSPRPGQGRYGYTF
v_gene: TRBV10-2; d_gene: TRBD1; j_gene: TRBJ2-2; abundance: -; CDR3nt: TGCGCCAGCTTCCAGGGGGCGAAAGTGTCTGGGGAGCTGTTTTTT; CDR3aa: CASFQGAKVSGELFF
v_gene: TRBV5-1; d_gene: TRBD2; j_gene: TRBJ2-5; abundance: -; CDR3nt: TGCGCCAGCAGCTTCCCGCGGGGGGACCAAGAGACCCAGTACTTC; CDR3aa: CASSFPRGDQETQYF
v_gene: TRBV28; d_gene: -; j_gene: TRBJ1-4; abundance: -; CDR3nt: TGTGCCAGCAGTCCCGCTGACAGTTGGGTCAGTGGAACTAATGAAAAACTGTTTTTT; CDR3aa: CASSPADSWVSGTNEKLFF
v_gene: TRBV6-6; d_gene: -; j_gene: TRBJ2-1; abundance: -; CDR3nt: TGTGCCAGCGGGTCAACTGGGCTCTCCTACAATGAGCAGTTCTTC; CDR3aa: CASGSTGLSYNEQFF
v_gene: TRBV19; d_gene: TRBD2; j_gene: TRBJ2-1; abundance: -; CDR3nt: TGTGCCAGTAGTATAGACACCTCGACCGGGACTAGCGGGAATCGCAATGAGCAGTTCTTC; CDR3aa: CASSIDTSTGTSGNRNEQFF
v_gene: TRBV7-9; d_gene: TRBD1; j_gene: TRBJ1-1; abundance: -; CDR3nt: TGTGCCAGCAGCGCCATGGACAGGGAGGGCACTGAAGCTTTCTTT; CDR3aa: CASSAMDREGTEAFF
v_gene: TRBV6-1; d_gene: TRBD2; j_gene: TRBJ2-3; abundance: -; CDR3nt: TGTGCCAGCAGCAGAGGACTAGCCACAGATACGCAGTATTTT; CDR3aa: CASSRGLATDTQYF
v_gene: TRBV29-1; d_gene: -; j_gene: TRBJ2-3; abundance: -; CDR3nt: TGCAGCGTTGTAGGGGTTGCTACGCAGTATTTT; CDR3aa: CSVVGVATQYF
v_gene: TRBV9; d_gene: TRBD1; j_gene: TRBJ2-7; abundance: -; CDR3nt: TGTGCCAGCAGCGTGGGACAGGGTTTACGTTCTGTGCAGTACTTC; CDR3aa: CASSVGQGLRSVQYF
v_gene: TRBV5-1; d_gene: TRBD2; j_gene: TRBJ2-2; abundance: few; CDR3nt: TGCGCCAGCAGCTGGCCGCTGACTAGCGGGGAAACTCACCTGCTGAACACCGGGGAGCTGTTTTTT; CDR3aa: CASSWPLTSGETHLLNTGELFF
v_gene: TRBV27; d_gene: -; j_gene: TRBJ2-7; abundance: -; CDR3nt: TGTGCCAGCAGTTTACCCCCTTTACCAGGCCGCAAGTCCTACGAGCAGTACTTC; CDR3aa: CASSLPPLPGRKSYEQYF
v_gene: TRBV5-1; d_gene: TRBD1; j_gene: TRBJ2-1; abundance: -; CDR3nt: TGCGCCAGCAGCTTGGCTTCTCGGGACAGATGGGGCAATGAGCAGTTCTTC; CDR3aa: CASSLASRDRWGNEQFF
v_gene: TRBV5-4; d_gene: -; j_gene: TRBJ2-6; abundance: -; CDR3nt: TGTGCCAGCAAGACCAGTCTCCTCGGGAGAGGGGCTGGGGCCAACGTCCTGACTTTC; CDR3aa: CASKTSLLGRGAGANVLTF
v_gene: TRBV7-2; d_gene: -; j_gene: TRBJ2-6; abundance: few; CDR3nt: TGTGCCAGCAGCCTCCTCTCGGGGTATGAAAGCTCTGGGGCCAACGTCCTGACTTTC; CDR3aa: CASSLLSGYESSGANVLTF
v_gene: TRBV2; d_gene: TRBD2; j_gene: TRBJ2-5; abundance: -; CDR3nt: TGTGCCAGCAGTGACGGGGGGGAAGAGACCCAGTACTTC; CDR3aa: CASSDGGEETQYF
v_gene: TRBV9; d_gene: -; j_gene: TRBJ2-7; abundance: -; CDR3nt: TGTGCCAGCAGTTTCCTGGACAGCTCCTACGAGCAGTACTTC; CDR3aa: CASSFLDSSYEQYF